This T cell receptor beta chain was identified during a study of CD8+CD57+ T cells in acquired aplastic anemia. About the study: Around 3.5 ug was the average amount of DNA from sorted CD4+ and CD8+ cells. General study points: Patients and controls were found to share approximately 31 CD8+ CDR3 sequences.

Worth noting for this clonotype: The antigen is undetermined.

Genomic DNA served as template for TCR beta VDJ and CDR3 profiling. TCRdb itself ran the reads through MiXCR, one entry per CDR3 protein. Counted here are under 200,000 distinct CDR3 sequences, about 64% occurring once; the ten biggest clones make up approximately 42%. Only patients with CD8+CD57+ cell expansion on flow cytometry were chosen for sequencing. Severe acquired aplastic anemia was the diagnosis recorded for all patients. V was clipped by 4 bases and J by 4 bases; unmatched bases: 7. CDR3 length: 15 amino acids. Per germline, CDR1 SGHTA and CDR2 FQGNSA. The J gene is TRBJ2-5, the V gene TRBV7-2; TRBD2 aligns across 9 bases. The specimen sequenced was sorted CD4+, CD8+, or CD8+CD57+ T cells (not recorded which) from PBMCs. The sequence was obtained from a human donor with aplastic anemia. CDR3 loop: CASSSSSGEGETQYF. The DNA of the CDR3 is TGTGCCAGCAGCTCCTCTAGCGGGGAAGGAGAGACCCAGTACTTC.